Here is one T cell receptor (beta chain) with its context. The same CDR3 is also encoded by other DNA sequences in this sample. The data are from a study of cytomegalovirus exposure and HLA in healthy donors. The primer mix had 60 Vbeta and 13 Jbeta primers. Profiled with immunoSEQ multiplex PCR; TCRdb holds only in-frame clones, not every one. In the table there are 110,000 or so clones, 80% to 85% of which are singletons. The CDR3 extends over 16 amino acids. Unmatched junction bases numbered 11, after V lost 3 bases and J lost 8 bases. Germline values: CDR1 MGHRA, CDR2 YSYEKL. The V gene is TRBV4-1, the J gene TRBJ1-3; TRBD1 aligns across 9 bases. The receptor comes from a woman in her twenties or thirties in good health and CMV-seronegative. The sample consisted of PBMCs. The CDR3 protein is CASSHLDRGTSDTIYF. The CDR3 bases are TGCGCCAGCAGCCACTTGGACAGGGGTACGTCTGACACCATATATTTT.